The 4 T cell receptor beta chains below come from one sample, sequenced in a study of Ad26.COV2.S vaccination and SARS-CoV-2 variants. The data were produced by immunoSEQ multiplex PCR, yet TCRdb's version contains in-frame clones alone and is incomplete. The sample shows some 340,000 clones, around 84% of them seen only once. As for treatment: roughly 18 received Ad26.COV2.S at low or high dose, single or two shots; about 5 received placebo; per-sample allocation not given. All samples were drawn on day 63, counting from the first vaccine or placebo injection. The sequenced sample was peripheral blood, obtained in a trial of Ad26.COV2.S vaccine versus placebo. These receptors were obtained from a person between 18 and 65 years old who received the Ad26.COV2.S COVID-19 vaccine or a placebo.

The chain uses TRBV5-1 and TRBJ2-7; 14 bases match TRBD2. This CDR3 contains 16 residues. With 6 bases clipped from V and 3 bases from J, the junction kept 8 bases outside the gene matches. The germline gives CDR1 SGHRS, CDR2 YFSETQ. This CDR3 is CASTAAGTSGSYEQYF. CDR3 sequence (DNA): TGCGCCAGCACCGCCGCCGGGACTAGCGGGAGCTACGAGCAGTACTTC.

In the case of this clone: Other DNA sequences of this sample code for an identical CDR3. V gene TRBV5-1 combines with J gene TRBJ1-2, with 10 bases identical to TRBD1. This CDR3 comprises 14 residues. CDR1 SGHRS and CDR2 YFSETQ come from the germline V gene. The V gene end was trimmed by 0 bases and the J gene end by 8 bases; junction bases not matched to a gene: 4. Written as DNA, the CDR3 is TGCGCCAGCAGCTTGGGGGGACAGGGGAACGGCTACACCTTC. Protein product: CASSLGGQGNGYTF.

The genes are TRBV11-3 and TRBJ2-5; a possible D gene is TRBD2 (5 bases). This CDR3 is 13 amino acids long. Trimming stripped 4 bases from V and 1 base from J, with 7 bases between. From germline, CDR1 is SGHNT and CDR2 YENEEA. The CDR3 DNA follows: TGTGCCAGCAGCTCTAGCAGCCAAGAGACCCAGTACTTC. This sequence encodes CASSSSSQETQYF.

This clone was seen more than once but under ten times. The rearrangement joins TRBV11-2 to TRBJ1-5; 7 positions match TRBD1. V shed 4 bases, J shed 4 bases, and the junction held 7 bases outside the gene matches. The germline V gene has CDR1 SGHAT and CDR2 FQNNGV. The CDR3 extends over 15 amino acids. The CDR3, as DNA: TGTGCCAGCAGCTATACGACAGGGCCTAATCAGCCCCAGCATTTT. Translating gives CASSYTTGPNQPQHF.